This TCR beta chain was documented in a study of blood T cell repertoires in COVID-19. Overall study context: Sources were T cells, B-cell-depleted T cells, or PBMCs; the material itself was cDNA or gDNA.

Only in-frame clones appear in the TCRdb table, and some are missing; sequencing was by immunoSEQ multiplex PCR. The table records around 110,000 clones, around 84% of them present only once. Symptom resolution, clearance, or two negative PCRs marked donors in Cohort 3 as recovered. V trimming: 5 bases; J trimming: 9 bases; junction bases outside the gene matches: 3. The CDR3 loop spans 13 amino acids. The chain has TRBV12-3 or TRBV12-4 and TRBJ2-1, with 11 bases fitting TRBD1. This clonotype was obtained from a woman younger than 45 who had recovered from COVID-19. The sequenced material came from PBMCs or T cells enriched from blood (not recorded which). The CDR3 DNA is TGTGCCAGCAGTCTGGACAGGGGGCTTGAGCAGTTCTTC. Protein sequence: CASSLDRGLEQFF.